This TCR beta chain was captured in a study of cytomegalovirus exposure and HLA in healthy donors. Study-wide results and limits: Within an earlier analysis, most TCR beta V segments proved productive either about 87% or about 30% of the time. It was approximately 150 TCR beta chains that were listed as cytomegalovirus-associated.

V lost 3 bases and J lost 0, with 6 bases in between. Germline V lookup: CDR1 MRHNA, CDR2 SNTAGT. This CDR3 has 14 amino acids. This clone turned up a few times. Its antigen is still unknown. Researchers ran the PCR with 60 Vbeta and 13 Jbeta primers. Per the study methods: As a later analysis found, there were 70 million to 90 million unique TCR beta chains, of which roughly 11 million were shared. Assay: immunoSEQ multiplex PCR; the TCRdb copy retains only in-frame clones and omits some. V and J calls and clone size are those listed in that table; D and trimming were worked out from the DNA. The sample lists 150,000 or so clones, 60% to 80% seen once, with 11% in the top ten.

The chain employs TRBV6-4 and TRBJ2-1; D might be TRBD1 (5 bases). The sample comprised PBMCs. This TCR was recovered from a man aged 18 to 30 in good health and CMV-seropositive. The CDR3 DNA sequence: TGTGCCAGCAGTGAGGACAACTCCTACAATGAGCAGTTCTTC. It codes for CASSEDNSYNEQFF.